This T cell receptor beta chain comes out of a study of cytomegalovirus exposure and HLA in healthy donors. Study conclusions and caveats: TCR beta chains numbering some 160 were designated cytomegalovirus-associated.

CDR3 length equals 13 residues. Germline loops: CDR1 GTSNPN, CDR2 SVGIG (reference sequence). The V gene lost 1 base and the J gene lost 14 bases, with 18 bases spanning the gap. Concerning this clone: Antigen: not known.

Method: immunoSEQ multiplex PCR; TCRdb's copy keeps in-frame clones and lacks some. Among tens of thousands of clones listed, approximately 91% were seen once. The donors were part of the validation cohort of 120 subjects. That cohort was separate from the first cohort, which comprised 500 to 700 subjects. This chain connects TRBV30 to TRBJ2-1, with D possibly matching TRBD2 (6 bases). Sequencing was performed on PBMCs. This receptor was obtained from a man younger than 40 in good health and CMV-seronegative. The CDR3 spells CAWSERDWDGEFF. The CDR3 nucleotides read TGTGCCTGGAGTGAGAGGGACTGGGACGGAGAGTTCTTC.